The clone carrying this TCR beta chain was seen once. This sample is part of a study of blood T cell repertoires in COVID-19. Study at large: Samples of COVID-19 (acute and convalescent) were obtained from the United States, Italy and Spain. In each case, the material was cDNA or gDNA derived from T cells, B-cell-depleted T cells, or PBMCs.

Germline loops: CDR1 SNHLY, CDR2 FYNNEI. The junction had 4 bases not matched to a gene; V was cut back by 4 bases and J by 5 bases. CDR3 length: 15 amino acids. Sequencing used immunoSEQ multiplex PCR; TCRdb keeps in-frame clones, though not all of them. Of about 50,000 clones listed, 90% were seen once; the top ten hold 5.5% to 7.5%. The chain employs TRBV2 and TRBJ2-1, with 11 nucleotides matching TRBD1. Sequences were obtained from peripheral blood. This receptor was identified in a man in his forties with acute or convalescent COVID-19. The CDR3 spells CASSVRDRGNNEQFF. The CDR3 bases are TGTGCCAGCAGTGTCAGGGACAGGGGGAACAATGAGCAGTTCTTC.